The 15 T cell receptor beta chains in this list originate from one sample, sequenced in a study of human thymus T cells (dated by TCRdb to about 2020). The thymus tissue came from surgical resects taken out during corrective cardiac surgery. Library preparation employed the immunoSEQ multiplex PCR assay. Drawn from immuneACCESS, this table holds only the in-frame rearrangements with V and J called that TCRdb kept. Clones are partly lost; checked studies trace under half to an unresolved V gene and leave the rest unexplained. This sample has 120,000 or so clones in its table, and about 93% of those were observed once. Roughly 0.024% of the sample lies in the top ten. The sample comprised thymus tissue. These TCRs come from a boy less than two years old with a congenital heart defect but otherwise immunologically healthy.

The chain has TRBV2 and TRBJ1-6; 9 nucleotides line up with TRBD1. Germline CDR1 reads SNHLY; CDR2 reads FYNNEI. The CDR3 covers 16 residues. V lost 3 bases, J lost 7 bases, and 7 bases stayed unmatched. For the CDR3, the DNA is TGTGCCAGCAGTGAGGAGGGGACAGGGCTGAATTCACCCCTCCACTTT. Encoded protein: CASSEEGTGLNSPLHF.

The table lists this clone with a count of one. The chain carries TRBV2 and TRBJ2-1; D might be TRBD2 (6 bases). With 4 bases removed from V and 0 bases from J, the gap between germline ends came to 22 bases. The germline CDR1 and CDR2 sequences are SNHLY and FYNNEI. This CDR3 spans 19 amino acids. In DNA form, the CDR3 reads TGTGCCAGCAGTGTTCGGGGGAGCTCCGGACTCAGCTCCTACAATGAGCAGTTCTTC. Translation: CASSVRGSSGLSSYNEQFF.

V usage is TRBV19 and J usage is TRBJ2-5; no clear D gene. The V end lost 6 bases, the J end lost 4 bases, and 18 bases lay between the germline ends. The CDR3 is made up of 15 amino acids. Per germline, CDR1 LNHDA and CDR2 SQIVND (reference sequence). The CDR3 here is CASSLRTESGETQYF. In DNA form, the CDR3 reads TGTGCCAGTAGCCTTCGGACGGAGTCGGGAGAGACCCAGTACTTC.

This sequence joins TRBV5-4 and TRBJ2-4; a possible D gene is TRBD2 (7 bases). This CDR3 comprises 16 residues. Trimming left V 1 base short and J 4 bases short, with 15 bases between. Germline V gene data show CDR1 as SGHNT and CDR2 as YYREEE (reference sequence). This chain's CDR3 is CASSLRQGRGKNIQYF. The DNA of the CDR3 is TGTGCCAGCAGCTTGAGGCAGGGGAGGGGAAAAAACATTCAGTACTTC.

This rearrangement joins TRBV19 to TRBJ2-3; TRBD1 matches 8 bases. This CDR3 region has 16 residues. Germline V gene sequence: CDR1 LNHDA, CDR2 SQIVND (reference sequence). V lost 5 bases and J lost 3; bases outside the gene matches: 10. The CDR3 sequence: CASSPRTGRSTDTQYF. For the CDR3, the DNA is TGTGCCAGTAGTCCGAGGACAGGGAGGAGTACAGATACGCAGTATTTT.

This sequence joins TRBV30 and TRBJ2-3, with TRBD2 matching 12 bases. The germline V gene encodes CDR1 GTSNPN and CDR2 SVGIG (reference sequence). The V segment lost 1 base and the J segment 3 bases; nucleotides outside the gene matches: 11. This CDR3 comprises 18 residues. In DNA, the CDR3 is TGTGCCTGGAGTGCCCCTGGGACTAGCGGGCGAATTACAGATACGCAGTATTTT. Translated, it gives CAWSAPGTSGRITDTQYF.

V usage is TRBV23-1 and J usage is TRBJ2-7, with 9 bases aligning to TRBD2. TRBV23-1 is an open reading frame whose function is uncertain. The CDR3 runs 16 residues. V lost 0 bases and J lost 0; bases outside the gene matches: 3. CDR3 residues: CASSQSQRGVSYEQYF. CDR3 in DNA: TGCGCCAGCAGTCAATCTCAGCGGGGGGTCTCCTACGAGCAGTACTTC.

DNA for the CDR3: TGTGCCAGCAGCGCGACCCAGGCGCCGCAGCCCCAGCATTTT. Translated: CASSATQAPQPQHF. The rearrangement uses TRBV6-1 and TRBJ1-5, with D unclear. The CDR3 is made up of 14 amino acids. The ends were cut back, 6 bases at V and 7 bases at J, with 16 bases in the middle. Per the germline V gene, CDR1 is MNHNS and CDR2 is SASEGT.

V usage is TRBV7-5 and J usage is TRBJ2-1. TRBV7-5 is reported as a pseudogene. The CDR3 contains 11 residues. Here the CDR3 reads CARSGSNEQFF. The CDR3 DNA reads TGTGCCAGAAGCGGGTCCAATGAGCAGTTCTTC.

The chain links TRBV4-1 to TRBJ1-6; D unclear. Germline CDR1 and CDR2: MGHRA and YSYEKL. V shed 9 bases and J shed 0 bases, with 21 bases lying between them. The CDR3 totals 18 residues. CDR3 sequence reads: CASGRGLQKSSYNSPLHF. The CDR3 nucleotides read TGCGCCAGTGGACGCGGACTCCAAAAGAGCTCCTATAATTCACCCCTCCACTTT.

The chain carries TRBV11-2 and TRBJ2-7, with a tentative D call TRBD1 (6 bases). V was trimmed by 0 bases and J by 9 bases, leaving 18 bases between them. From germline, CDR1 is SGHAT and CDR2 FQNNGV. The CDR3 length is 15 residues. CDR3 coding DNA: TGTGCCAGCAGCTTAGAGGGGGCCAAGGTCCTTGGGCAGTACTTC. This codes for CASSLEGAKVLGQYF.

In DNA, the CDR3 is TGCGCCAGCCTTAACAGGGGGCGCGACTATGGCTACACCTTC. It encodes CASLNRGRDYGYTF. The gene calls are TRBV23-1 and TRBJ1-2, with 9 bases matching TRBD1. TRBV23-1 is an open reading frame whose function is uncertain. The CDR3 covers 14 residues. V was pared by 8 bases and J by 3 bases, with 7 bases of the junction left unmatched.

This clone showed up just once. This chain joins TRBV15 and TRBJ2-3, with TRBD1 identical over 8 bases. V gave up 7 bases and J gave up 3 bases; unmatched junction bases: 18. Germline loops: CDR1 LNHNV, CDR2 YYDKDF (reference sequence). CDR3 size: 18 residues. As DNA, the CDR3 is TGTGCCACCACCCGCGGGGCAGGGGGCGCGAACGGGACAGATACGCAGTATTTT. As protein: CATTRGAGGANGTDTQYF.

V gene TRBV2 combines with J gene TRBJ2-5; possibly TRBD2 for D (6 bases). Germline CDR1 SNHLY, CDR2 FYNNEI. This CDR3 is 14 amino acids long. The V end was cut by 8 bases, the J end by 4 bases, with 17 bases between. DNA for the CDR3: TGTGCCAGCGTGCGGGGCGGGGCGGGAGAGACCCAGTACTTC. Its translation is CASVRGGAGETQYF. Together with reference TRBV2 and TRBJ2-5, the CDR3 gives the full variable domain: EPEVTQTPSHQVTQMGQEVILRCVPISNHLYFYWYRQILGQKVEFLVSFYNNEISEKSEIFDDQFSVERPDGSNFTLKIRSTKLEDSAMYFCASVRGGAGETQYFGPGTRLLVL.

CDR3 bases: TGTGCCAGCAGCTTAGGGGGGCCGACCGGGGAGCTGTTTTTT. Translated: CASSLGGPTGELFF. This chain joins TRBV5-4 and TRBJ2-2; either TRBD1 or TRBD2 may supply D (6 bases each). From germline, CDR1 is SGHNT and CDR2 YYREEE (reference sequence). This CDR3 comprises 14 residues. The germline V and J ends were trimmed by 2 bases and 5 bases, with 10 bases remaining between them. The whole variable domain, filled in from reference TRBV5-4 and TRBJ2-2, reads ETGVTQSPTHLIKTRGQQVTLRCSSQSGHNTVSWYQQALGQGPQFIFQYYREEENGRGNFPPRFSGLQFPNYSSELNVNALELDDSALYLCASSLGGPTGELFFGEGSRLTVL.